The subject of this entry is one T cell receptor beta chain. As processed by the authors: Nucleated cell number was recorded as an estimate derived from reference gene primer amplification. Only in-frame clones appear in the TCRdb table, and some are missing; sequencing was by immunoSEQ multiplex PCR. That table gives V, J and clone size, and the DNA gave D and trimming. The table shows approximately 82,000 clones, with 80% to 90% occurring only once. These data come from a study of blood T cell repertoires in COVID-19. Across the whole study: The United States, Italy and Spain were the sources of the acute and convalescent COVID-19 samples. From T cells, B-cell-depleted T cells, or PBMCs came the material, which was cDNA or gDNA.

V lost 1 base to trimming and J lost 0 bases, with 6 bases between them. The germline V gene encodes CDR1 SGHTA and CDR2 FQGTGA. The CDR3 is 14 amino acids. The source material was peripheral blood. This rearrangement joins TRBV7-3 to TRBJ1-1; D gene ambiguous. The sequence was obtained from a woman aged 55-69 years with acute or convalescent COVID-19. The CDR3 sequence is CASSLIAMNTEAFF. Here the CDR3 DNA reads TGTGCCAGCAGCTTAATAGCAATGAACACTGAAGCTTTCTTT.